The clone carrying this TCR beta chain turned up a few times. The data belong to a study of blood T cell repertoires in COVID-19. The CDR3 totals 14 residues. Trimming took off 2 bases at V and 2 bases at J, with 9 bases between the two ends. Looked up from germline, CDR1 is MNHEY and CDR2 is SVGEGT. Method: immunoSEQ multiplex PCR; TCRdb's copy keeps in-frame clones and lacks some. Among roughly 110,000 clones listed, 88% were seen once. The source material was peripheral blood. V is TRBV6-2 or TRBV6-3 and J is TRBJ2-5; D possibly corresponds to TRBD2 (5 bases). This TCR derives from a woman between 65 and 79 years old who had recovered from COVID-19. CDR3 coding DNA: TGTGCCAGCAGTTACGGGAGTTGGCAAGAGACCCAGTACTTC. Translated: CASSYGSWQETQYF.